This T cell receptor beta chain was profiled in a study of a mutant IDH1 vaccine in newly diagnosed glioma. This clone has a single count. Its target is unknown. Here immunoSEQ multiplex PCR was the method, and the copy in TCRdb shows in-frame clones only, minus some. The table includes fewer than 45,000 clones, 80% to 85% detected once. The time point here: week 35, safety follow-up. All doses held 300 ug of mutant IDH1 20-mer peptide, with topical imiquimod. The sequencing used PBMCs, collected from a glioma patient whose treatment included an IDH1 peptide vaccine. The TCR originated in a woman in her thirties or forties with glioma. Some clones in this sample may be carry-over from other donors' samples.

The CDR3 sequence is CASSLGSPNQPQHF. CDR3 nucleotides: TGTGCCAGCAGCTTAGGCTCGCCCAATCAGCCCCAGCATTTT. The chain has TRBV7-9 and TRBJ1-5, with D hard to call. Trimming cost V 1 base and J 3 bases, with 7 bases left between them. The CDR3 has 14 residues. Germline V gene data show CDR1 as SEHNR and CDR2 as FQNEAQ (reference sequence).